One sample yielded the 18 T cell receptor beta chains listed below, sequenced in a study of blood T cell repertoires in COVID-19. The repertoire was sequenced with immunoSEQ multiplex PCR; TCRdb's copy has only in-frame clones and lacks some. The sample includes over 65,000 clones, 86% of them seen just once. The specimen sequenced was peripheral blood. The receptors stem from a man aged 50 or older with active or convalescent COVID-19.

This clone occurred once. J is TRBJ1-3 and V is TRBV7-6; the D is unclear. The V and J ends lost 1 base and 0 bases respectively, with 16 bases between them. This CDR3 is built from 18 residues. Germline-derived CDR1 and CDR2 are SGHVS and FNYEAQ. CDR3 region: CASSLGTVLTSSGNTIYF. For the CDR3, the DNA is TGTGCCAGCAGCTTAGGAACCGTCCTAACGAGCTCTGGAAACACCATATATTTT.

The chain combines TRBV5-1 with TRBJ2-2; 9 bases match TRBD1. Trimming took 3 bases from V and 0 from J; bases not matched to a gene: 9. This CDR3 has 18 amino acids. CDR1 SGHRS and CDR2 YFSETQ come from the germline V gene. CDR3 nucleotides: TGCGCCAGCAGCTCATATTCAAGACAGGGGGCGAACACCGGGGAGCTGTTTTTT. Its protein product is CASSSYSRQGANTGELFF.

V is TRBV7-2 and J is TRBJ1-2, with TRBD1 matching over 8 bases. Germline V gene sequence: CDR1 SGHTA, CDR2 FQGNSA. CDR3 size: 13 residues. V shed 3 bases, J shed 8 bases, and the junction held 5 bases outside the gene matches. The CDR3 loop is CASSLDRALGYTF. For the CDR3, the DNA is TGTGCCAGCAGCTTGGACAGGGCCTTAGGCTACACCTTC.

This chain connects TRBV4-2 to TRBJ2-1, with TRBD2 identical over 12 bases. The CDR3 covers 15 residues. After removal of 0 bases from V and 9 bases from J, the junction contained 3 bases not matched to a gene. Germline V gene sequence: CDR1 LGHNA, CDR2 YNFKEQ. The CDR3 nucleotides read TGTGCCAGCAGCCAAGATCAACTAGCGGGAGGTGAGCAGTTCTTC. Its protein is CASSQDQLAGGEQFF.

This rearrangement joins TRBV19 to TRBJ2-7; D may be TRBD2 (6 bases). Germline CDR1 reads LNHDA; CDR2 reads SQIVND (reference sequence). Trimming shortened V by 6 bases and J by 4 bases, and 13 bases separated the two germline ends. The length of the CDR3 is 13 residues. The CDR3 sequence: CASSTGGGYEQYF. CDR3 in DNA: TGTGCCAGTAGCACCGGGGGAGGTTACGAGCAGTACTTC.

The CDR3 region is CASSNGLAGDEDGELFF. In DNA form, the CDR3 reads TGTGCCAGCAGTAACGGACTAGCGGGAGATGAGGACGGGGAGCTGTTTTTT. V and J are TRBV25-1 and TRBJ2-2, with 13 bases lining up with TRBD2. Germline-derived CDR1 and CDR2 are MGHDK and SYGVNS. The CDR3 sequence is 17 residues long. Trimming cost V 5 bases and J 7 bases; bases outside gene matches: 10.

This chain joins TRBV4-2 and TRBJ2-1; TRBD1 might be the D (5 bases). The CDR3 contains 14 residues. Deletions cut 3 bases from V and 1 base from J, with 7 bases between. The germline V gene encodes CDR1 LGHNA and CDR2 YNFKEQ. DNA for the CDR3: TGTGCCAGCAGCCAGGGGCTGTCCTACAATGAGCAGTTCTTC. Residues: CASSQGLSYNEQFF.

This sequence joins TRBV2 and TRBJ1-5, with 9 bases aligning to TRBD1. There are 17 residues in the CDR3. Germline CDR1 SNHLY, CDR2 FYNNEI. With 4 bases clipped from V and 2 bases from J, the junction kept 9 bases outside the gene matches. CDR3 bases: TGTGCCAGCAGTGCCGGGACAGGGTTCATAGGCAATCAGCCCCAGCATTTT. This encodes CASSAGTGFIGNQPQHF.

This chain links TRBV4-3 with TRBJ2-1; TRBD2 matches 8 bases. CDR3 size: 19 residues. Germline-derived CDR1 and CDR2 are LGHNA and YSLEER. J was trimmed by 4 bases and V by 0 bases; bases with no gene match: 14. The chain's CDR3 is CASSQDPAGALGNYNEQFF. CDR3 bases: TGCGCCAGCAGCCAAGATCCAGCGGGGGCCCTTGGGAATTACAATGAGCAGTTCTTC.

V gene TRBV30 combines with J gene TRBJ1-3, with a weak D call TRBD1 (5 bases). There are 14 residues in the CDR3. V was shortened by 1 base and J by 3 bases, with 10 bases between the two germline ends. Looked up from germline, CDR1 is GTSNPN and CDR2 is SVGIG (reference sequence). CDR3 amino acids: CAWSADSGGNTIYF. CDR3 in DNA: TGTGCCTGGAGTGCAGACAGTGGTGGAAACACCATATATTTT.

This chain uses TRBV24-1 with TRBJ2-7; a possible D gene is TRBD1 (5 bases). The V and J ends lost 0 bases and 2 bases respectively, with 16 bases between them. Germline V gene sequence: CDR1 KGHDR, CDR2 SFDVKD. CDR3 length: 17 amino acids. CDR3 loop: CATSDLQTPGIPYEQYF. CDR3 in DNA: TGTGCCACCAGTGATTTGCAAACCCCAGGGATTCCCTACGAGCAGTACTTC.

CDR3 in amino acids: CACKTGRNTGELFF. In nucleotides, the CDR3 is TGTGCCTGTAAGACAGGGAGGAACACCGGGGAGCTGTTTTTT. The chain links TRBV30 to TRBJ2-2; 7 bases map to TRBD1. Unmatched junction bases numbered 5, after V lost 6 bases and J lost 1 base. Germline CDR1 GTSNPN, CDR2 SVGIG (reference sequence). The CDR3 totals 14 residues.

This CDR3 is CASSPTTGLHYGYTF. Written as DNA, the CDR3 is TGCGCCAGCAGCCCTACGACAGGGTTGCACTATGGCTACACCTTC. The V call is TRBV5-1, the J call TRBJ1-2, with 7 bases identical to TRBD1. The CDR3 is 15 residues long. Germline CDR1 reads SGHRS; CDR2 reads YFSETQ. V dropped 4 bases and J dropped 3; count of bases not matched to a gene: 9. Supplemented by reference TRBV5-1 and TRBJ1-2, the full variable domain reads KAGVTQTPRYLIKTRGQQVTLSCSPISGHRSVSWYQQTPGQGLQFLFEYFSETQRNKGNFPGRFSGRQFSNSRSEMNVSTLELGDSALYLCASSPTTGLHYGYTFGSGTRLTVV.

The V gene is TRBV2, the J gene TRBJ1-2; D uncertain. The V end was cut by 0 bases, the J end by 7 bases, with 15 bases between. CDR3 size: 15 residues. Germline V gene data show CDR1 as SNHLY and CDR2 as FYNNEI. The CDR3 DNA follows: TGTGCCAGCAGTGAAGCGCTTCGACATTTGGGTGGCTACACCTTC. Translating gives CASSEALRHLGGYTF.

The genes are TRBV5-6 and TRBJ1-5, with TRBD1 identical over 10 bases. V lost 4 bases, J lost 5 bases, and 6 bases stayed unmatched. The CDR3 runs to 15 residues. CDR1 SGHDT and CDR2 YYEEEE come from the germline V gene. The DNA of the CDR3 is TGTGCCAGCAGCCTCGCGACAGGGGGCGATCAGCCCCAGCATTTT. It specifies CASSLATGGDQPQHF.

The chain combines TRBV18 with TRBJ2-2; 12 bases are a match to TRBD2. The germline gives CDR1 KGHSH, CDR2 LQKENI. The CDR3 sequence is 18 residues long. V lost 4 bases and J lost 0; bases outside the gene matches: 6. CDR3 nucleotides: TGTGCCAGCTCACGCCTGACTAGCGGGGGTTCGAACACCGGGGAGCTGTTTTTT. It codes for CASSRLTSGGSNTGELFF.

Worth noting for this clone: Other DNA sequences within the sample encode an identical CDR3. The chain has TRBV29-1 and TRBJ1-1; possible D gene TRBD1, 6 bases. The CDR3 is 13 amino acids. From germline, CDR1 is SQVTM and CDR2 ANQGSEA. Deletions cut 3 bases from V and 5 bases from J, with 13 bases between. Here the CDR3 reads CSVEGGGNTEAFF. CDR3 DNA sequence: TGCAGCGTTGAGGGAGGGGGGAATACTGAAGCTTTCTTT. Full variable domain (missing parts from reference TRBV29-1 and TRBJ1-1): SAVISQKPSRDICQRGTSLTIQCQVDSQVTMMFWYRQQPGQSLTLIATANQGSEATYESGFVIDKFPISRPNLTFSTLTVSNMSPEDSSIYLCSVEGGGNTEAFFGQGTRLTVV.

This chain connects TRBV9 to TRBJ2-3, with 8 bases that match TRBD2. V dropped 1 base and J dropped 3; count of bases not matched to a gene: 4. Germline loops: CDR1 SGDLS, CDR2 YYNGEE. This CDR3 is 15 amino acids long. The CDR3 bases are TGTGCCAGCAGCGTACAACCGGGGGGGACAGATACGCAGTATTTT. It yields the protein CASSVQPGGTDTQYF.